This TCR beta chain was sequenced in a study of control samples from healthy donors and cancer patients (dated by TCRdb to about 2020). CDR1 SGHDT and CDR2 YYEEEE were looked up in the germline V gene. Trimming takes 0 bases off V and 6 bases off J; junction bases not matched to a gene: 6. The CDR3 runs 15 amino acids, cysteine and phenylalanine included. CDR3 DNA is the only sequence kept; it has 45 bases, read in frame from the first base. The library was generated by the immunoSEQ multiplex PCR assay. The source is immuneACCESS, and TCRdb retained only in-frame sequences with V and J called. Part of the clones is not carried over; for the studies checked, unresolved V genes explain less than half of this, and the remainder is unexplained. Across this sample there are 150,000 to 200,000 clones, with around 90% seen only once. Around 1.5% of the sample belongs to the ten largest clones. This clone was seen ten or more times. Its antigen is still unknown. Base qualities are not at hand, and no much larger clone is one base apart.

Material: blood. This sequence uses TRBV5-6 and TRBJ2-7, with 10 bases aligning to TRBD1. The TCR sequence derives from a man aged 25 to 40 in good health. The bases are TGTGCCAGCAGCTTGGGTGGGACAGGGGACCCCGAGCAGTACTTC. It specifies CASSLGGTGDPEQYF.